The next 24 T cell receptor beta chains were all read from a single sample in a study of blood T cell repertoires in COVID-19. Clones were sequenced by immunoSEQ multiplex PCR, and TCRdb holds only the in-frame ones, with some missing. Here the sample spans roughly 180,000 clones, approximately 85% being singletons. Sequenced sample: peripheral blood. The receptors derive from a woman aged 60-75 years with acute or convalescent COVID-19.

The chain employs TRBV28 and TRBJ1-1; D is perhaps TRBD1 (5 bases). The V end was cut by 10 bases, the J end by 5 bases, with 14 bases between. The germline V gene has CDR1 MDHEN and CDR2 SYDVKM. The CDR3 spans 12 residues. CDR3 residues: CATRIGGTEAFF. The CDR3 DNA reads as TGTGCCACCCGGATTGGGGGGACTGAAGCTTTCTTT.

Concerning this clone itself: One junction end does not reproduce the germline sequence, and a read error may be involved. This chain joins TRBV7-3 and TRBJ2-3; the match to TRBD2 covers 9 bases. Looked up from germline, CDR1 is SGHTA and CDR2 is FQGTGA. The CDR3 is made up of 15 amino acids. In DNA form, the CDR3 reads TGTGCCAGCAGCCAAGCGGGAGGTGGGGTGGATAGGCAGTATTTT. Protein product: CASSQAGGGVDRQYF.

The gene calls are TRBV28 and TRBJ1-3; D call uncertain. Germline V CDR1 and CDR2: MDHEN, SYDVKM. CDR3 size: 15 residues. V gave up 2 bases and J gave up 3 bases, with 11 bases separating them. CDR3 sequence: CASSLLGGNGNTIYF. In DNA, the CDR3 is TGTGCCAGCAGTTTACTCGGAGGGAATGGAAACACCATATATTTT. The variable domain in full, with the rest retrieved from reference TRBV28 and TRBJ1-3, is DVKVTQSSRYLVKRTGEKVFLECVQDMDHENMFWYRQDPGLGLRLIYFSYDVKMKEKGDIPEGYSVSREKKERFSLILESASTNQTSMYLCASSLLGGNGNTIYFGEGSWLTVV.

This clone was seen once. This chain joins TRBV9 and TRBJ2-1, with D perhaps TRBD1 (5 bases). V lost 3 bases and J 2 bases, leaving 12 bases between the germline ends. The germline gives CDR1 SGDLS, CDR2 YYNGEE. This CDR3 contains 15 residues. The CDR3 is CASSAREFAYNEQFF. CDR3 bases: TGTGCCAGCAGCGCCAGGGAATTCGCCTACAATGAGCAGTTCTTC.

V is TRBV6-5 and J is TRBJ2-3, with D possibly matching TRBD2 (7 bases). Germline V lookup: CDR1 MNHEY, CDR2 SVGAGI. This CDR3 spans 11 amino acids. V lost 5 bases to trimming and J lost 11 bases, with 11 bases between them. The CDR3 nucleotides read TGTGCCAGCAGTCTAGGGGGGGGGCAGTATTTT. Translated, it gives CASSLGGGQYF.

The CDR3 DNA follows: TGTGCCAGCAGCCAAGAGTCGTCGGGGTTCCCAGATACGCAGTATTTT. It is translated as CASSQESSGFPDTQYF. The chain carries TRBV4-2 and TRBJ2-3; the D gene is possibly TRBD2 (5 bases). With 0 bases removed from V and 4 bases from J, the gap between germline ends came to 14 bases. CDR1 LGHNA and CDR2 YNFKEQ come from the germline V gene. The CDR3 covers 16 residues.

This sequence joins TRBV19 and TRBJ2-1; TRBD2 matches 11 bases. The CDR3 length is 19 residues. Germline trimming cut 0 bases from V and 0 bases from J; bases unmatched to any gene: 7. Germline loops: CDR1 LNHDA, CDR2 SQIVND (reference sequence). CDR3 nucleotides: TGTGCCAGTAGTATAGATAGCGGGACTAGCGGTTACTCCTACAATGAGCAGTTCTTC. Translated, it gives CASSIDSGTSGYSYNEQFF.

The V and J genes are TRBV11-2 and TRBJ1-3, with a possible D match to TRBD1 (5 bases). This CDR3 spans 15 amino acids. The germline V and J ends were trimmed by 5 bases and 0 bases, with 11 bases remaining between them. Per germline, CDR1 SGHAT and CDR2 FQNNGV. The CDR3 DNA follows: TGTGCCAGCAGCCGCGGGACGAACTCTGGAAACACCATATATTTT. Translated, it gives CASSRGTNSGNTIYF. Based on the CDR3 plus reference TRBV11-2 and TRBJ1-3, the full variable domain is EAGVAQSPRYKIIEKRQSVAFWCNPISGHATLYWYQQILGQGPKLLIQFQNNGVVDDSQLPKDRFSAERLKGVDSTLKIQPAKLEDSAVYLCASSRGTNSGNTIYFGEGSWLTVV.

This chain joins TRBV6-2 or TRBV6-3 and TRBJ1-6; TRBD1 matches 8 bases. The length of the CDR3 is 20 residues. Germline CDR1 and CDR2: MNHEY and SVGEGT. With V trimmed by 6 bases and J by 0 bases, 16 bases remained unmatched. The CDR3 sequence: CASSRPTGGFFSSYNSPLHF. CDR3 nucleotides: TGTGCCAGCAGCCGACCTACAGGGGGGTTTTTCAGCTCCTATAATTCACCCCTCCACTTT.

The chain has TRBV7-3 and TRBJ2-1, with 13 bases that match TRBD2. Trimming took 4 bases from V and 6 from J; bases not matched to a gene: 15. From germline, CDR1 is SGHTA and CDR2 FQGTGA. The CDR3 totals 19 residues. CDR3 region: CASSSPGTSGTHTVNEQFF. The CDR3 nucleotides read TGTGCCAGCAGCTCGCCCGGGACTAGCGGGACTCATACTGTCAATGAGCAGTTCTTC. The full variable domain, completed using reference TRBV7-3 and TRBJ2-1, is GAGVSQTPSNKVTEKGKYVELRCDPISGHTALYWYRQSLGQGPEFLIYFQGTGAADDSGLPNDRFFAVRPEGSVSTLKIQRTERGDSAVYLCASSSPGTSGTHTVNEQFFGPGTRLTVL.

CDR3 residues: CAMGYRIGGEKLFF. CDR3 coding DNA: TGTGCCATGGGGTACCGGATTGGAGGCGAAAAACTGTTTTTT. The gene calls are TRBV21-1 and TRBJ1-4. TRBV21-1 is recorded as a pseudogene. The CDR3 consists of 14 residues.

For the CDR3, the DNA is TGTGCCAGCAGCTCTTACTACGAGCAGTACTTC. Its translation: CASSSYYEQYF. V and J are TRBV11-2 and TRBJ2-7, with D hard to call. Germline values: CDR1 SGHAT, CDR2 FQNNGV. This CDR3 has 11 amino acids. The V gene lost 4 bases and the J gene lost 3 bases, with 4 bases spanning the gap.

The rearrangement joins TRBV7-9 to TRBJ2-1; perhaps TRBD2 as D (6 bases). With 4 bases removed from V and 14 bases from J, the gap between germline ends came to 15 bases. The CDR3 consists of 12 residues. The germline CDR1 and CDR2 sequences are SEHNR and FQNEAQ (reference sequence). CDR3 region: CASSSLTGVEFF. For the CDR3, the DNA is TGTGCCAGCAGCTCCCTGACGGGGGTGGAGTTCTTC.

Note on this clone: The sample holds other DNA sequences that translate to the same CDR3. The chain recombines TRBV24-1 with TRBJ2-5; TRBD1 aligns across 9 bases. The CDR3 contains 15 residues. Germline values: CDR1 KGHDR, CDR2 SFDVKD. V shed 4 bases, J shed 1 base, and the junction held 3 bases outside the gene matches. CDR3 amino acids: CATSDPGQGQETQYF. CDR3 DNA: TGTGCCACCAGTGACCCGGGACAGGGCCAAGAGACCCAGTACTTC.

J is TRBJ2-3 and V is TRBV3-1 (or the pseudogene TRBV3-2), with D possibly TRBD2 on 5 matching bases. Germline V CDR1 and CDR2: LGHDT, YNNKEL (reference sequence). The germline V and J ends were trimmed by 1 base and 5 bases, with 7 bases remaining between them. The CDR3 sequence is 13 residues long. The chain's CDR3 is CASSQAGRDTQYF. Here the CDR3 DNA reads TGTGCCAGCAGCCAAGCGGGGAGAGATACGCAGTATTTT.

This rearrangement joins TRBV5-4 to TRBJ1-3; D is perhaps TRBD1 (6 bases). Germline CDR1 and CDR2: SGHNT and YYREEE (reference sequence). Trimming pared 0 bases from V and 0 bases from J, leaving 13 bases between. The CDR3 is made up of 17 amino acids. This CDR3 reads CASSLAPGGASGNTIYF. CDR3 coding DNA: TGTGCCAGCAGCTTGGCCCCGGGGGGCGCCTCTGGAAACACCATATATTTT.

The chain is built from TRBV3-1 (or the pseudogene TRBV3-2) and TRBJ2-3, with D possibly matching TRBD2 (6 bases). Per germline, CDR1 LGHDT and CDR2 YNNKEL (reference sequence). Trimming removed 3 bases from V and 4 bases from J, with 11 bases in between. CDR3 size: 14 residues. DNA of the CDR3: TGTGCCAGCAGCCAGGGACTTGTCTCAGATACGCAGTATTTT. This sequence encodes CASSQGLVSDTQYF.

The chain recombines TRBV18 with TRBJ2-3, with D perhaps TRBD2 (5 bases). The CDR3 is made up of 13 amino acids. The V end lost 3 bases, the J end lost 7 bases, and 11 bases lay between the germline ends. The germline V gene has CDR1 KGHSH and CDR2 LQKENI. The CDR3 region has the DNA TGTGCCAGCTCACCTATGAGCGGCAATACGCAGTATTTT. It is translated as CASSPMSGNTQYF.

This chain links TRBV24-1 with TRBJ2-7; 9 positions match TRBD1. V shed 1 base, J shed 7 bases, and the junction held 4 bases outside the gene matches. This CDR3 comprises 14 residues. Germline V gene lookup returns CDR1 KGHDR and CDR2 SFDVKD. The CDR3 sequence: CATSDLGTGNEQYF. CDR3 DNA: TGTGCCACCAGTGATTTAGGGACAGGGAATGAGCAGTACTTC.

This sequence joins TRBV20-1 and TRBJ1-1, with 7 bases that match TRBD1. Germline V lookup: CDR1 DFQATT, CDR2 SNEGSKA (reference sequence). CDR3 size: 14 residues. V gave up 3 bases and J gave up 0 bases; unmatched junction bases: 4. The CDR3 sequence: CSASVQGLNTEAFF. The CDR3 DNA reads TGCAGTGCTAGTGTACAGGGGCTGAACACTGAAGCTTTCTTT.

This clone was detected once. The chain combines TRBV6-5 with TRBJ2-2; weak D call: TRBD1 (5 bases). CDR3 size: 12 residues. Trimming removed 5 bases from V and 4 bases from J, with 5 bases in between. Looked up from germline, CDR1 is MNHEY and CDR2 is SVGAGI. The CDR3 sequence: CASSQGTGELFF. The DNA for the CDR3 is TGTGCCAGCAGTCAGGGCACCGGGGAGCTGTTTTTT.

DNA for the CDR3: TGTGCCACCAGTGATTTCGACAGTCATCAGCCCCAGCATTTT. Protein: CATSDFDSHQPQHF. This sequence joins TRBV24-1 and TRBJ1-5; D possibly corresponds to TRBD1 (5 bases). Trimming took 1 base from V and 5 from J, leaving 8 bases between them. Germline V CDR1 and CDR2: KGHDR, SFDVKD. This CDR3 is 14 amino acids long.

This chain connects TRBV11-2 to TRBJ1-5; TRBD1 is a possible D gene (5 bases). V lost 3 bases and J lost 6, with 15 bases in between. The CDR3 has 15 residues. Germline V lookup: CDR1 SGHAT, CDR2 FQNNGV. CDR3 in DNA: TGTGCCAGCAGCTTGGGCAGGGTGGGGGGTCAGCCCCAGCATTTT. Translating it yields CASSLGRVGGQPQHF.

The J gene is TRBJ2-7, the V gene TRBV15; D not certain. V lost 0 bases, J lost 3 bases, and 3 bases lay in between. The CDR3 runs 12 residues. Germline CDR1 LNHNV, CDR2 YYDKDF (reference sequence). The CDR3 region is CATSRDLYEQYF. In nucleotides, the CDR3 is TGTGCCACCAGCAGAGATCTCTACGAGCAGTACTTC.